These 4 T cell receptor beta chains were all obtained from the same sample, sequenced in a study of cytomegalovirus exposure and HLA in healthy donors. The PCR contained 60 Vbeta and 13 Jbeta primers. Sequencing used immunoSEQ multiplex PCR; TCRdb keeps in-frame clones, though not all of them. The sample gives approximately 150,000 clones, 80% of which show up once; 8% to 10% is in the top ten. Sequenced material: PBMCs. The receptors here all came from a young man in good health and CMV-seropositive.

V usage is TRBV10-1 and J usage is TRBJ2-5, with 11 bases that match TRBD2. Germline assignment: CDR1 WNHNN and CDR2 SYGVQD (reference sequence). Trimming cost V 8 bases and J 8 bases; bases outside gene matches: 4. CDR3 length equals 12 residues. This CDR3 reads CASGTSGATQYF. The CDR3 bases are TGCGCCAGCGGGACTAGCGGAGCAACCCAGTACTTC.

This clone was detected once. The chain uses TRBV5-1 and TRBJ1-5, with D maybe TRBD1 (5 bases). The germline CDR1 and CDR2 sequences are SGHRS and YFSETQ. The CDR3 runs to 15 residues. The ends were cut back, 0 bases at V and 2 bases at J, with 9 bases in the middle. CDR3 amino acids: CASSLAGGGNQPQHF. CDR3 nucleotide sequence: TGCGCCAGCAGCTTGGCCGGGGGGGGCAATCAGCCCCAGCATTTT.

Only one count was recorded for this clone. The genes are TRBV19 and TRBJ2-2; D ambiguous. CDR1 and CDR2 from the germline V gene are LNHDA and SQIVND (reference sequence). V lost 5 bases and J 3 bases, leaving 10 bases between the germline ends. This CDR3 contains 14 residues. The CDR3 nucleotides are TGTGCCAGTAGTCATGACTCTGACACCGGGGAGCTGTTTTTT. This sequence encodes CASSHDSDTGELFF.

Only one count was recorded for this clone. This sequence joins TRBV29-1 and TRBJ2-5; TRBD2 matches at 13 bases. With 0 bases clipped from V and 6 bases from J, the junction kept 25 bases outside the gene matches. Looked up from germline, CDR1 is SQVTM and CDR2 is ANQGSEA. The CDR3 runs 22 residues. CDR3 region: CSVEDWGVWSEVGTSGKKTQYF. CDR3 sequence (DNA): TGCAGCGTTGAAGATTGGGGGGTATGGAGTGAGGTTGGGACTAGCGGGAAAAAGACCCAGTACTTC.